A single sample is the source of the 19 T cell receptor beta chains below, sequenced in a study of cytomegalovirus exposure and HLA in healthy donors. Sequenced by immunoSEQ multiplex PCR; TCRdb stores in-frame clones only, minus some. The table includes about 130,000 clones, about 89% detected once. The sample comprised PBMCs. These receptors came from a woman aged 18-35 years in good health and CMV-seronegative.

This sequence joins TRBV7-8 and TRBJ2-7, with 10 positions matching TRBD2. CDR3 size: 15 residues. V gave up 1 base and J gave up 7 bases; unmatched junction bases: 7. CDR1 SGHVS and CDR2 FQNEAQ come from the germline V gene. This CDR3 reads CASSLVLAGNMEQYF. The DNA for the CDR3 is TGTGCCAGCAGCTTAGTACTAGCGGGGAATATGGAGCAGTACTTC. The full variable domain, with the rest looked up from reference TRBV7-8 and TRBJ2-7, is GAGVSQSPRYKVAKRGQDVALRCDPISGHVSLFWYQQALGQGPEFLTYFQNEAQLDKSGLPSDRFFAERPEGSVSTLKIQRTQQEDSAVYLCASSLVLAGNMEQYFGPGTRLTVT.

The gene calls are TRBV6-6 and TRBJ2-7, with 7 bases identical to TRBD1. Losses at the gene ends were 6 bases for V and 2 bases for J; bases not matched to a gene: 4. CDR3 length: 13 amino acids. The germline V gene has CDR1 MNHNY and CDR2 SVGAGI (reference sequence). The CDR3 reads CASSQGQTYEQYF. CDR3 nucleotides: TGTGCCAGCAGCCAGGGACAGACCTACGAGCAGTACTTC.

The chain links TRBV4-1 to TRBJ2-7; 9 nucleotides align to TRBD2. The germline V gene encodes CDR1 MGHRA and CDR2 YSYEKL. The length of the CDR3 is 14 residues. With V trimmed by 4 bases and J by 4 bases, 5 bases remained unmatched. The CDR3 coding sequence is TGCGCCAGCAGCCCCACGAGCGGGAGGTACGAGCAGTACTTC. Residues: CASSPTSGRYEQYF.

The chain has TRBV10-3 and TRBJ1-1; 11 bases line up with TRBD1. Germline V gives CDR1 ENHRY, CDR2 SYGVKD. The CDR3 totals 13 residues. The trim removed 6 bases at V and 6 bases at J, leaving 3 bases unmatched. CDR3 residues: CAIRMGQGAEAFF. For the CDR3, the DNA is TGTGCCATCAGAATGGGACAGGGGGCTGAAGCTTTCTTT.

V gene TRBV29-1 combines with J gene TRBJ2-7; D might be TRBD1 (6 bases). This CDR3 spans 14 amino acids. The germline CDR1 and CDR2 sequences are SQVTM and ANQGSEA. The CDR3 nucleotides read TGCAGAGTGATCAGGGGTCGCAGCGCCTACGAGCAGTACTTC. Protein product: CRVIRGRSAYEQYF.

CDR3 residues: CASSWWIGLAGRSSYEQYF. In DNA, the CDR3 is TGTGCCAGCAGCTGGTGGATTGGACTAGCGGGAAGAAGCTCCTACGAGCAGTACTTC. The genes are TRBV21-1 and TRBJ2-7; TRBD2 was called by the table and not checked on the DNA. TRBV21-1 is a known pseudogene. The CDR3 spans 19 residues.

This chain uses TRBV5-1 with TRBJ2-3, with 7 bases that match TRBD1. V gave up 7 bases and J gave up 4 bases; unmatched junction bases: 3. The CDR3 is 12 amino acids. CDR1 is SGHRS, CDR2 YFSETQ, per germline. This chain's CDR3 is CASSQGPDTQYF. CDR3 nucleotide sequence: TGCGCCAGCTCACAGGGGCCAGATACGCAGTATTTT.

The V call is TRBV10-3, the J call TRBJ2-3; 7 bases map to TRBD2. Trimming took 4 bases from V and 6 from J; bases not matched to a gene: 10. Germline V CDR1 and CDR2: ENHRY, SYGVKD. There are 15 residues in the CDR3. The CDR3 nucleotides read TGTGCCATCAGTGGGGGGGGAGGGCCGGCTGATACGCAGTATTTT. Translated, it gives CAISGGGGPADTQYF.

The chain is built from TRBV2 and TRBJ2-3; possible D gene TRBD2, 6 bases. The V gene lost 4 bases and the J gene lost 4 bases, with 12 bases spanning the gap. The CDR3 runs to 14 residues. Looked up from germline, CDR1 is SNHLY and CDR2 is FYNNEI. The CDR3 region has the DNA TGTGCCAGCAGTGGCCGGGAGCAGGCAGATACGCAGTATTTT. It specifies CASSGREQADTQYF.

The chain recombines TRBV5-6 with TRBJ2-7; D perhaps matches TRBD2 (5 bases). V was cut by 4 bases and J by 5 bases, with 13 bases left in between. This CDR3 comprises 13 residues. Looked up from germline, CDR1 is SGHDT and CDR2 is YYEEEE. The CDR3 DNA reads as TGTGCCAGCAGCACTAGGTTCTACGACGAGCAGTACTTC. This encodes CASSTRFYDEQYF.

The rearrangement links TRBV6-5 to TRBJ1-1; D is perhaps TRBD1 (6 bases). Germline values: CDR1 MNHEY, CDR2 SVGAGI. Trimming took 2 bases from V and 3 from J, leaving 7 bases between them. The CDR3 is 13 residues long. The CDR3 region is CASSYQGHTEAFF. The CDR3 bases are TGTGCCAGCAGTTACCAGGGGCACACTGAAGCTTTCTTT.

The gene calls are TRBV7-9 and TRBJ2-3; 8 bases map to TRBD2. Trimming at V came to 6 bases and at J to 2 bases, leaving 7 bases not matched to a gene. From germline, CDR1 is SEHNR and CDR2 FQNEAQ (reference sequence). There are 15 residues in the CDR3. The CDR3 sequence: CASRRTSRFTDTQYF. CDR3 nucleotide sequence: TGTGCCAGCAGACGGACTAGCAGATTCACAGATACGCAGTATTTT.

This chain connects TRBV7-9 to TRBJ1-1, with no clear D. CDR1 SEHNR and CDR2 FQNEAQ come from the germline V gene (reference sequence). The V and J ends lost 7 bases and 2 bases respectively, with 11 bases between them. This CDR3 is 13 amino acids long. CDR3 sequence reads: CASTIAFNTEAFF. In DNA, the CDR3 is TGTGCCAGCACCATAGCCTTTAACACTGAAGCTTTCTTT.

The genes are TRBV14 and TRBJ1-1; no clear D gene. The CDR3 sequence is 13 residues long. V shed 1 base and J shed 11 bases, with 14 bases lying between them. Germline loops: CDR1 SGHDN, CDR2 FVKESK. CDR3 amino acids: CASSQGEARGAFF. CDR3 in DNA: TGTGCCAGCAGCCAAGGGGAGGCCCGTGGGGCTTTCTTT.

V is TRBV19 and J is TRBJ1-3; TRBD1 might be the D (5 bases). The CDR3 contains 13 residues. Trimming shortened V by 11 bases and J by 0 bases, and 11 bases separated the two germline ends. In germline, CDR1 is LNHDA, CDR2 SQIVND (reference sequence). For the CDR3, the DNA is TGTGCCTGTGCAGGGTTCTCTGGAAACACCATATATTTT. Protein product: CACAGFSGNTIYF. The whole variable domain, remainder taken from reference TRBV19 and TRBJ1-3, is DGGITQSPKYLFRKEGQNVTLSCEQNLNHDAMYWYRQDPGQGLRLIYYSQIVNDFQKGDIAEGYSVSREKKESFPLTVTSAQKNPTAFYLCACAGFSGNTIYFGEGSWLTVV.

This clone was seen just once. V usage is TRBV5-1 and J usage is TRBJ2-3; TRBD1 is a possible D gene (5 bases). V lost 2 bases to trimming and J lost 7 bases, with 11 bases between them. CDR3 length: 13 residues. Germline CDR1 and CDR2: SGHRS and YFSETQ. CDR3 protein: CASSFDRLNTQYF. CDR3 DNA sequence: TGCGCCAGCAGCTTCGACAGACTGAATACGCAGTATTTT.

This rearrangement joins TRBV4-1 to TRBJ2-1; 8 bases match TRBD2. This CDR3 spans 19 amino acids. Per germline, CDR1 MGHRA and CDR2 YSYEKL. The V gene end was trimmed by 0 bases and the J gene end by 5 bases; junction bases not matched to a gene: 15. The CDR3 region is CASSQEWTRTSLSHNEQFF. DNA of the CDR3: TGCGCCAGCAGCCAAGAATGGACTCGGACTAGCCTTTCCCACAATGAGCAGTTCTTC.

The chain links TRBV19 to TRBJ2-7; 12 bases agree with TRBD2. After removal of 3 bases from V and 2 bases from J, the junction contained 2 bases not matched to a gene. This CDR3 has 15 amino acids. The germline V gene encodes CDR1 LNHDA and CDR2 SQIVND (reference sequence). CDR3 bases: TGTGCCAGTAGTATTACTAGCGGGAGGACCTACGAGCAGTACTTC. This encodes CASSITSGRTYEQYF. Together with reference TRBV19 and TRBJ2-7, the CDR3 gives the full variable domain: DGGITQSPKYLFRKEGQNVTLSCEQNLNHDAMYWYRQDPGQGLRLIYYSQIVNDFQKGDIAEGYSVSREKKESFPLTVTSAQKNPTAFYLCASSITSGRTYEQYFGPGTRLTVT.

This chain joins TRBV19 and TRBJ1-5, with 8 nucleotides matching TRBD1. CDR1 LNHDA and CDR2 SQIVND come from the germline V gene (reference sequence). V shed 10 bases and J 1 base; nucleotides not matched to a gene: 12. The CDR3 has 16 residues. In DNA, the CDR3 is TGTGCCACTCGCCAGGGGGCAAGGGGAAGCAATCAGCCCCAGCATTTT. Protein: CATRQGARGSNQPQHF.